This T cell receptor (beta chain) emerged from a study of T cell responses to AZD1222 COVID-19 vaccine. The CDR3 length is 17 residues. Germline-derived CDR1 and CDR2 are SQVTM and ANQGSEA. J lost 5 bases, V lost 1 base, and 16 bases had no gene match. The assay was immunoSEQ multiplex PCR, and TCRdb's table has in-frame clones only and misses some. The profile shows roughly 120,000 clones, about 91% of them singletons. The material sequenced was peripheral blood, taken on day 0 of AZD1222 vaccination. This chain uses TRBV29-1 with TRBJ2-5; 7 nucleotides agree with TRBD1. This clonotype originated in an adult in good health. As DNA, the CDR3 is TGCAGCGTTGAAGTAGGGTCTGCTGACAGGGTTTGGGAGACCCAGTACTTC. Protein: CSVEVGSADRVWETQYF.